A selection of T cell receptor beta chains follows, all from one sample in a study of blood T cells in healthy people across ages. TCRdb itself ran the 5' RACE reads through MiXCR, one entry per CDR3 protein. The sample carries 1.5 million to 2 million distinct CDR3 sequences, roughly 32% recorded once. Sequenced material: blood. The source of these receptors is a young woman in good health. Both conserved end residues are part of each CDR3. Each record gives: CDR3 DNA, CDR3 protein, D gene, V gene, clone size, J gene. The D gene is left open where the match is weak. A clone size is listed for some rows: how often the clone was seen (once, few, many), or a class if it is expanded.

cdr3_nt: TGTGCCAGCAGCTTAGCGCACAGGGGTCGCGAGCAGTACTTC
cdr3_aa: CASSLAHRGREQYF
d_call: TRBD1
v_call: TRBV7-2
clone_size: many
j_call: TRBJ2-7

cdr3_nt: TGTGCCAGCAGGGATCAGGGTGGCCCTAACTATGGCTACACCTTC
cdr3_aa: CASRDQGGPNYGYTF
d_call: .
v_call: TRBV2
clone_size: .
j_call: TRBJ1-2

cdr3_nt: TGTGCCAGCAGAGCTAATCTCCTCAAGGTGAATTCCTATGGCTACACCTTC
cdr3_aa: CASRANLLKVNSYGYTF
d_call: .
v_call: TRBV6-1
clone_size: .
j_call: TRBJ1-2

cdr3_nt: TGTGCCAACAGCCAAGGGGACAGTAGCACAGATACGCAGTATTTT
cdr3_aa: CANSQGDSSTDTQYF
d_call: TRBD1
v_call: TRBV3-1
clone_size: .
j_call: TRBJ2-3

cdr3_nt: TGTGCCAGCAGTGCGAGACGAGAAGGTGGCTACACCTTC
cdr3_aa: CASSARREGGYTF
d_call: .
v_call: TRBV12-3/TRBV12-4
clone_size: .
j_call: TRBJ1-2

cdr3_nt: TGTGCCAGCCTCCTCGACAGGGGGCGCGGGACCCAGTACTTC
cdr3_aa: CASLLDRGRGTQYF
d_call: TRBD1
v_call: TRBV27
clone_size: .
j_call: TRBJ2-5

cdr3_nt: TGTGCCAGCAGCTGGTCTATCGCGGGGACGGAGACCCAGTACTTC
cdr3_aa: CASSWSIAGTETQYF
d_call: .
v_call: TRBV5-4
clone_size: .
j_call: TRBJ2-5

cdr3_nt: TGTGCCAGTAGACAGGGAGGGGAAATTGCTTTCTTT
cdr3_aa: CASRQGGEIAFF
d_call: TRBD1
v_call: TRBV6-1
clone_size: .
j_call: TRBJ1-1

cdr3_nt: TGTGCCCGCAGTTCCCGCCTAGCGGGGCCCTCGGATGAGCAGTTCTTC
cdr3_aa: CARSSRLAGPSDEQFF
d_call: TRBD2
v_call: TRBV12-3/TRBV12-4
clone_size: few
j_call: TRBJ2-1

cdr3_nt: TGTGCCATCAGTGAGTCCGCGGCTGGCAATCAGCCCCAGCATTTT
cdr3_aa: CAISESAAGNQPQHF
d_call: .
v_call: TRBV10-3
clone_size: .
j_call: TRBJ1-5

cdr3_nt: TGTGCCAGCAGGGCCACAATAAATCAAGAGACCCAGTACTTC
cdr3_aa: CASRATINQETQYF
d_call: .
v_call: TRBV28
clone_size: .
j_call: TRBJ2-5

cdr3_nt: TGCAGTGCTGGGATGGACAGGGATCAGCCCCAGCATTTT
cdr3_aa: CSAGMDRDQPQHF
d_call: TRBD1
v_call: TRBV20-1
clone_size: few
j_call: TRBJ1-5

cdr3_nt: TGCAGTGCTAAATTCAAGGGGGAAACTGAAGCTTTCTTT
cdr3_aa: CSAKFKGETEAFF
d_call: .
v_call: TRBV20-1
clone_size: few
j_call: TRBJ1-1

cdr3_nt: TGTGCCAGCAGTGAAAGCCTCCCAGATACGCAGTATTTT
cdr3_aa: CASSESLPDTQYF
d_call: .
v_call: TRBV25-1
clone_size: once
j_call: TRBJ2-3

cdr3_nt: TGTGCCAGCAGCGTTGGGGAAGGGAGCCCGGAAAAACTGTTTTTT
cdr3_aa: CASSVGEGSPEKLFF
d_call: .
v_call: TRBV9
clone_size: .
j_call: TRBJ1-4

cdr3_nt: TGTGCCAGCAGGTTAGCGGGAGAGGAAAATGAGCAGTTCTTC
cdr3_aa: CASRLAGEENEQFF
d_call: TRBD2
v_call: TRBV6-5
clone_size: few
j_call: TRBJ2-1

cdr3_nt: TGTGCCAGCAGAGGTGCAGTCGGGAGGGCCCGGAATGAGCAGTTCTTC
cdr3_aa: CASRGAVGRARNEQFF
d_call: TRBD2
v_call: TRBV7-2
clone_size: few
j_call: TRBJ2-1

cdr3_nt: TGTGCCAGTCGAAGGGACAGGGGCCCCGCTAACTATGGCTACACCTTC
cdr3_aa: CASRRDRGPANYGYTF
d_call: .
v_call: TRBV21-1
clone_size: .
j_call: TRBJ1-2

cdr3_nt: TGTGCCAGCAGCCCAGCGGGAGGACCCCGTGCTACGCAGTATTTT
cdr3_aa: CASSPAGGPRATQYF
d_call: TRBD2
v_call: TRBV28
clone_size: .
j_call: TRBJ2-3

cdr3_nt: TGTGCCAGCAGCCACTGGGACAAGTCCTACGAGCAGTACTTC
cdr3_aa: CASSHWDKSYEQYF
d_call: .
v_call: TRBV14
clone_size: .
j_call: TRBJ2-7

cdr3_nt: TGTGCCAGCAGTTTCTCGACTAGCGGGGTCTACGTTGAGCAGTTCTTC
cdr3_aa: CASSFSTSGVYVEQFF
d_call: TRBD2
v_call: TRBV27
clone_size: .
j_call: TRBJ2-1

cdr3_nt: TGTGCCAGCAGCTTAGTATCCTCCCCCACAGATACGCAGTATTTT
cdr3_aa: CASSLVSSPTDTQYF
d_call: .
v_call: TRBV11-2
clone_size: .
j_call: TRBJ2-3

cdr3_nt: TGTGCCAGCAGCCAAGGGGGACAGCAAGAGACCCAGTACTTC
cdr3_aa: CASSQGGQQETQYF
d_call: TRBD1
v_call: TRBV3-1
clone_size: .
j_call: TRBJ2-5

cdr3_nt: TGTGCCAGCAGCCCACAGGGATCGAACACTGAAGCTTTCTTT
cdr3_aa: CASSPQGSNTEAFF
d_call: .
v_call: TRBV7-2
clone_size: few
j_call: TRBJ1-1

cdr3_nt: TGTGCCAGCAGTTTACGGGCTAGCGGAAGCACAGATACGCAGTATTTT
cdr3_aa: CASSLRASGSTDTQYF
d_call: TRBD2
v_call: TRBV27
clone_size: .
j_call: TRBJ2-3

cdr3_nt: TGCGCCAGCAGCTTGGGCGCTAGCGGGGTCACAGATACGCAGTATTTT
cdr3_aa: CASSLGASGVTDTQYF
d_call: TRBD2
v_call: TRBV5-1
clone_size: many
j_call: TRBJ2-3

cdr3_nt: TGTGCCAGCAGAGAAGTTATGAACACTGAAGCTTTCTTT
cdr3_aa: CASREVMNTEAFF
d_call: .
v_call: TRBV2
clone_size: few
j_call: TRBJ1-1

cdr3_nt: TGTGCCACCAGTGAGTACGGGACAGACGGGGCCTACAATGAGCAGTTCTTC
cdr3_aa: CATSEYGTDGAYNEQFF
d_call: TRBD1
v_call: TRBV24-1
clone_size: .
j_call: TRBJ2-1

cdr3_nt: TGTGCCTGGAGCAGGATTGGGGCGATTGAGACCCAGTACTTC
cdr3_aa: CAWSRIGAIETQYF
d_call: .
v_call: TRBV30
clone_size: .
j_call: TRBJ2-5

cdr3_nt: TGCAGCGTTACGATTCAGAGAACCTACGAGCAGTACTTC
cdr3_aa: CSVTIQRTYEQYF
d_call: .
v_call: TRBV29-1
clone_size: .
j_call: TRBJ2-7

cdr3_nt: TGTGCCAGCAGTTTGGCGGCAGCCCCCCACACGCAGTATTTT
cdr3_aa: CASSLAAAPHTQYF
d_call: .
v_call: TRBV13
clone_size: .
j_call: TRBJ2-3

cdr3_nt: TGTGCCAGCAGCCAAGAACCGGGGGTAGGTGAGCAGTTCTTC
cdr3_aa: CASSQEPGVGEQFF
d_call: .
v_call: TRBV4-2
clone_size: few
j_call: TRBJ2-1

cdr3_nt: TGCAGTGCGAGGGGGGGCAGGTGGAAGAACAATGGGCAGTTCTTC
cdr3_aa: CSARGGRWKNNGQFF
d_call: .
v_call: TRBV20-1
clone_size: .
j_call: TRBJ2-1

cdr3_nt: TGTGCCAGCAGAACCGGGACTAGCCTTGAGCAGTTCTTC
cdr3_aa: CASRTGTSLEQFF
d_call: TRBD2
v_call: TRBV27
clone_size: .
j_call: TRBJ2-1

cdr3_nt: TGTGCCAGCAGCGCCCAGGGGATGAACACTGAAGCTTTCTTT
cdr3_aa: CASSAQGMNTEAFF
d_call: .
v_call: TRBV7-3
clone_size: .
j_call: TRBJ1-1

cdr3_nt: TGTGCCAGCAGTCCTGGGGCGGGTACGCAGTATTTT
cdr3_aa: CASSPGAGTQYF
d_call: .
v_call: TRBV27
clone_size: .
j_call: TRBJ2-3

cdr3_nt: TGCAGCGTTGGTCGCGGGAGGGGGGATGAGCAGTTCTTC
cdr3_aa: CSVGRGRGDEQFF
d_call: TRBD2
v_call: TRBV29-1
clone_size: .
j_call: TRBJ2-1

cdr3_nt: TGTGCCAGCAGTTACTCCTACGATAGATTAGATGAAGAACTGTTTTTT
cdr3_aa: CASSYSYDRLDEELFF
d_call: .
v_call: TRBV6-5
clone_size: .
j_call: TRBJ1-4

cdr3_nt: TGTGCCAGCAGCTTGGGACAGAATCTTGGTGAGCAGTTCTTC
cdr3_aa: CASSLGQNLGEQFF
d_call: .
v_call: TRBV5-4
clone_size: few
j_call: TRBJ2-1

cdr3_nt: TGTGCCAGCAGCGTAGCTGGGGGGGAGGGAGATGAGCAGTTCTTC
cdr3_aa: CASSVAGGEGDEQFF
d_call: TRBD2
v_call: TRBV9
clone_size: .
j_call: TRBJ2-1

cdr3_nt: TGTGCCAGCACCCGACTACAGGGGTCATACTACGAGCAGTACTTC
cdr3_aa: CASTRLQGSYYEQYF
d_call: TRBD1
v_call: TRBV27
clone_size: .
j_call: TRBJ2-7

cdr3_nt: TGCGCCAGCAAGTCGGTAAAGGCCCCTTACAATGAGCAGTTCTTC
cdr3_aa: CASKSVKAPYNEQFF
d_call: .
v_call: TRBV4-1
clone_size: few
j_call: TRBJ2-1

cdr3_nt: TGTGCCAGCAGCTTAAGGGGGGACTACGCGTTCTTC
cdr3_aa: CASSLRGDYAFF
d_call: .
v_call: TRBV7-9
clone_size: few
j_call: TRBJ2-1

cdr3_nt: TGTGCCAGCAGTGAAGTAGGCTATGGAGAGAGTGAAGCTTTCTTT
cdr3_aa: CASSEVGYGESEAFF
d_call: .
v_call: TRBV2
clone_size: .
j_call: TRBJ1-1